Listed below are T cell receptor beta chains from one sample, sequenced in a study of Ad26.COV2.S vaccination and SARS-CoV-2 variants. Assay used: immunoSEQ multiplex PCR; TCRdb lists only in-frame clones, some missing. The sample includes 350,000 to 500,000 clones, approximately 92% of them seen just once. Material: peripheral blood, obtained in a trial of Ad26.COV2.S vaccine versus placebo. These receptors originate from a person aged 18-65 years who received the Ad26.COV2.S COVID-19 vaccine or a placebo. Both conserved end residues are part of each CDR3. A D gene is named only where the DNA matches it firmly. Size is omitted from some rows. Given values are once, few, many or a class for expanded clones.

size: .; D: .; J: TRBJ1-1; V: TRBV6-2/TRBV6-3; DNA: TGTGCCAGCAGTTACTGGGGGAGCACTGAAGCTTTCTTT; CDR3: CASSYWGSTEAFF
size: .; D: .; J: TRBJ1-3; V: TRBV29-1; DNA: TGCAGCGTTGCCTGGTACCAAGGGGACACCATCTCTGGAAACACCATATATTTT; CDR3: CSVAWYQGDTISGNTIYF
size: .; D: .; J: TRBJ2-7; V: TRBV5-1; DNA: TGCGCCAGCAGCTTCCCTCAGCCGGGACAATACTACGAGCAGTACTTC; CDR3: CASSFPQPGQYYEQYF
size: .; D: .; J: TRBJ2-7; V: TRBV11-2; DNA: TGTGCCAGCAGCACCTTGCGGGGTAACTACGTCAAGCAGTACTTC; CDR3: CASSTLRGNYVKQYF
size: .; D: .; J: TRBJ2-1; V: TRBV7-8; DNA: TGTGCCAGCAGCTTCCGGACTACCCTTAATTGGTTCAATGAGCAGTTCTTC; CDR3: CASSFRTTLNWFNEQFF
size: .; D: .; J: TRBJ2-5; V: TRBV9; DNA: TGTGCCAGCTCCCCTCAGCCGATTGGGGAGACCCAGTACTTC; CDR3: CASSPQPIGETQYF
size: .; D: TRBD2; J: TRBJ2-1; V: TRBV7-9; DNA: TGTGCCAGCAGCTTAGATGCAGCGGGAGGTAATGAGCAGTTCTTC; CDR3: CASSLDAAGGNEQFF
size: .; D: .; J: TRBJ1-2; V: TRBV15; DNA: TGTGCCACCAGCAGAGACATGAGCTATGGCTACACCTTC; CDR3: CATSRDMSYGYTF
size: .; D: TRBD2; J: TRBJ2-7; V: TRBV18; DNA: TGTGCCAGCTCACGATCGACTAGCGGGGGGACACAGGACGAGCAGTACTTC; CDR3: CASSRSTSGGTQDEQYF
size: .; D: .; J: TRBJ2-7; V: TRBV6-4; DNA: TGTGCCAGCAGTGACTGGTCTTTAGGGTACGAGCAGTACTTC; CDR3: CASSDWSLGYEQYF
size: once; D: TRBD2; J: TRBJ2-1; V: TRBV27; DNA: TGTGCCAGCAGTTTAGGAGACGGGGGGTACAATGAGCAGTTCTTC; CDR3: CASSLGDGGYNEQFF
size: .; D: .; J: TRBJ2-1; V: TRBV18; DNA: TGTGCCAGCTCACCTAACAGCGAGCAGTTCTTC; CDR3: CASSPNSEQFF
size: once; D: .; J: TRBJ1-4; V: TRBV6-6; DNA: TGTGCCAGCAGGAGGTTCGGGGGGTCGATTGAAAAACTGTTTTTT; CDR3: CASRRFGGSIEKLFF
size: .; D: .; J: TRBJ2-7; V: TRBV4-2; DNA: TGTGCCAGCAGCCCCAGGCGGGAACCCGCCTACGAGCAGTACTTC; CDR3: CASSPRREPAYEQYF
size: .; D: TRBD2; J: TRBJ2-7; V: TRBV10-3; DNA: TGTGCCAACGAACCGGGACTAGGTTCTCCCTACGAGCAGTACTTC; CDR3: CANEPGLGSPYEQYF
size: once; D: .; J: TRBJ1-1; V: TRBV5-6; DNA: TGTGCCAGCAGCGCAAATTACGGGAGGAACACTGAAGCTTTCTTT; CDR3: CASSANYGRNTEAFF
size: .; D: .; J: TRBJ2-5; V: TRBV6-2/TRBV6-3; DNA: TGTGCCAGCAGTTACCGTCTCGAAAGGGGCCGGAGAGAGACCCAGTACTTC; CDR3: CASSYRLERGRRETQYF
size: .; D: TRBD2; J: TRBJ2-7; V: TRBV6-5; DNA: TGTGCCAGCAGTTACTCGCTCCTAGCGGAATCCTACGAGCAGTACTTC; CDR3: CASSYSLLAESYEQYF
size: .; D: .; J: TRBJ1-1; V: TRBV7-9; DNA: TGTGCCAGCAGCTTAGAACCGAATCCGGCTTTCTTT; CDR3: CASSLEPNPAFF
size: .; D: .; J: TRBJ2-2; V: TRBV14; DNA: TGTGCCAGCAGTCCGGGTTATCCTAAGACCGGGGAGCTGTTTTTT; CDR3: CASSPGYPKTGELFF
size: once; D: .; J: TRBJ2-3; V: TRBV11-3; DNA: TGTGCCAGCAGCCCCGACAGTTTCACAGATACGCAGTATTTT; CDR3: CASSPDSFTDTQYF
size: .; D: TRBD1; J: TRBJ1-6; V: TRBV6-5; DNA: TGTGCCAGCAGCGCCTCCGGGACAGATAATTCACCCCTCCACTTT; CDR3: CASSASGTDNSPLHF